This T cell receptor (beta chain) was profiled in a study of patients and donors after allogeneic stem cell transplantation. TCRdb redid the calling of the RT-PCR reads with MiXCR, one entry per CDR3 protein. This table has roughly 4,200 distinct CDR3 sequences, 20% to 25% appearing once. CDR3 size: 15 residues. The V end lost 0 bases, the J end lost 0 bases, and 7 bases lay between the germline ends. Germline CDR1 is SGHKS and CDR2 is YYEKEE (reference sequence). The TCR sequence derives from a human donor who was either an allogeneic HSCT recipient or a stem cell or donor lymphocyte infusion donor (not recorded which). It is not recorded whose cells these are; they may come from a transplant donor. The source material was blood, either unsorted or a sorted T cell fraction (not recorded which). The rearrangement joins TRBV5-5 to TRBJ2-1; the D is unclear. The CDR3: CASSLAQSSYNEQFF. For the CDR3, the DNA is TGTGCCAGCAGCTTGGCGCAGAGCTCCTACAATGAGCAGTTCTTC.